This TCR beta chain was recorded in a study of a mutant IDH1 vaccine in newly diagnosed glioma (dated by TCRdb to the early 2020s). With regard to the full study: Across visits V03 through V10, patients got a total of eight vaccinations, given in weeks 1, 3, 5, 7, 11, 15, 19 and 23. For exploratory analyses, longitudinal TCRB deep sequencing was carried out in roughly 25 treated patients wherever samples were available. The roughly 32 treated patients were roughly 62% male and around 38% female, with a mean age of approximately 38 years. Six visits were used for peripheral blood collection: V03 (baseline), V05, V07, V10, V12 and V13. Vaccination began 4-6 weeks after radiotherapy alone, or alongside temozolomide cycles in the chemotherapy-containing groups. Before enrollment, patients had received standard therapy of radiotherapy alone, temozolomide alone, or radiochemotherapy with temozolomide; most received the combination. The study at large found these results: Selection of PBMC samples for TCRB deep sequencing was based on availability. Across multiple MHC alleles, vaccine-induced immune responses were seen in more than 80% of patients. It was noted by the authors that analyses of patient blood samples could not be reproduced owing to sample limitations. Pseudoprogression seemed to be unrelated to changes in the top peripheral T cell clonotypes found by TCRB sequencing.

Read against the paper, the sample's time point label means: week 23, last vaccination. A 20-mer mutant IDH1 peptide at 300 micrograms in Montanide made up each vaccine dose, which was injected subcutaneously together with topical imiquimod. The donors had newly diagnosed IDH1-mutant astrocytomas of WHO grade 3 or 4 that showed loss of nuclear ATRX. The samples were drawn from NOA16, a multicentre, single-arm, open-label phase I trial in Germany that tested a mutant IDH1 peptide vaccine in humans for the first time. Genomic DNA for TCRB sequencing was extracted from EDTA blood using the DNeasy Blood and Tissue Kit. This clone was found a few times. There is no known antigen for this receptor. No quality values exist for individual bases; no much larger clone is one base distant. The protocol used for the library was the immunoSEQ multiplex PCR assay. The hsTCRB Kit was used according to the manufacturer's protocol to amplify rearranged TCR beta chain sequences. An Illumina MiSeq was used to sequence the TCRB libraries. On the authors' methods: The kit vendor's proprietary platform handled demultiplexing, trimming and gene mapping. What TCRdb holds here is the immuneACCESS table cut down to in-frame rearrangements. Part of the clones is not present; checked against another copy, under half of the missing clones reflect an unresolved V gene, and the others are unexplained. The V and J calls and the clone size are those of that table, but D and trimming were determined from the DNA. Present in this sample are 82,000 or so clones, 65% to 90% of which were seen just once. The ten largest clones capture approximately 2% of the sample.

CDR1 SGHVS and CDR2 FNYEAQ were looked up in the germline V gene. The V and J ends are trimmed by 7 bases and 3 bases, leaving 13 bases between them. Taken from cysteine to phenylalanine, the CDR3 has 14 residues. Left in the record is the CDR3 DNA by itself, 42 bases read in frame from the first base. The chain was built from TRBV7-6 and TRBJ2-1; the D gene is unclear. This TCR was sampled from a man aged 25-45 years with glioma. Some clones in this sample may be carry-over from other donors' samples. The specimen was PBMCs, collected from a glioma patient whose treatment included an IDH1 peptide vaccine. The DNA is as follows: TGTGCCAGCACCTCTCTAGGTATCTACAATGAGCAGTTCTTC. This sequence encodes CASTSLGIYNEQFF.